A single sample is the source of the 12 T cell receptor beta chains below, sequenced in a study of cytomegalovirus exposure and HLA in healthy donors. TCRdb keeps only in-frame clones here, not all; method: immunoSEQ multiplex PCR. The sample includes 240,000 or so clones, approximately 86% of them seen just once. Sequenced: PBMCs. Receptor source: a woman in her thirties in good health and CMV-seropositive.

This rearrangement joins TRBV27 to TRBJ2-5; D uncertain. The CDR3 has 13 residues. V lost 5 bases to trimming and J lost 5 bases, with 12 bases between them. Germline CDR1 and CDR2: MNHEY and SMNVEV (reference sequence). In nucleotides, the CDR3 is TGTGCCAGCAGTCCTATATCCCCGGAGACCCAGTACTTC. Its protein is CASSPISPETQYF.

This chain connects TRBV5-6 to TRBJ1-1, with D possibly being TRBD1 (5 bases). V shed 4 bases and J shed 4 bases, with 14 bases lying between them. This CDR3 region has 14 residues. Germline CDR1 SGHDT, CDR2 YYEEEE. CDR3 protein: CASSVPRVGTEAFF. The CDR3 DNA follows: TGTGCCAGCAGCGTGCCCAGGGTTGGCACTGAAGCTTTCTTT.

The chain recombines TRBV7-9 with TRBJ2-7; 10 nucleotides line up with TRBD2. V lost 5 bases to trimming and J lost 9 bases; unmatched junction nucleotides: 10. Germline V gene sequence: CDR1 SEHNR, CDR2 FQNEAQ (reference sequence). The CDR3 covers 14 residues. CDR3 protein: CASSQTGTSVPQYF. The CDR3 DNA sequence: TGTGCCAGCAGCCAAACCGGGACTAGCGTACCGCAGTACTTC.

The chain couples TRBV6-1 to TRBJ1-2, with a possible D match to TRBD1 (5 bases). The V end lost 1 base, the J end lost 8 bases, and 14 bases lay between the germline ends. In germline, CDR1 is MNHNS, CDR2 SASEGT. This CDR3 is 14 amino acids long. CDR3 in DNA: TGTGCCAGCAGTGAAGGAAAGGGGCTCGGGGGCTACACCTTC. Residues: CASSEGKGLGGYTF.

The chain recombines TRBV25-1 with TRBJ1-3; D is undetermined. CDR3 length equals 14 residues. Germline values: CDR1 MGHDK, CDR2 SYGVNS. Between the trimmed V and J ends, which lost 7 bases and 4 bases, there was a span of 14 bases. CDR3 sequence reads: CASTRGGYGNTIYF. In DNA, the CDR3 is TGTGCCAGCACTAGAGGAGGCTACGGAAACACCATATATTTT.

The chain combines TRBV6-4 with TRBJ2-2, with D maybe TRBD2 (6 bases). The germline gives CDR1 MRHNA, CDR2 SNTAGT. CDR3 length: 14 amino acids. V was trimmed by 3 bases and J by 5 bases, leaving 10 bases between them. CDR3 nucleotide sequence: TGTGCCAGCAGTGAGGGACGGGAGACCGGGGAGCTGTTTTTT. It translates to CASSEGRETGELFF.

The V gene is TRBV19, the J gene TRBJ2-2; 11 bases agree with TRBD2. After removal of 5 bases from V and 8 bases from J, the junction contained 10 bases not matched to a gene. This CDR3 comprises 16 residues. Germline values: CDR1 LNHDA, CDR2 SQIVND (reference sequence). This chain's CDR3 is CASSPPGLAEVGELFF. The CDR3 DNA is TGTGCCAGTAGTCCTCCGGGACTAGCGGAAGTGGGGGAGCTGTTTTTT. Complete variable domain (other parts from reference TRBV19 and TRBJ2-2): DGGITQSPKYLFRKEGQNVTLSCEQNLNHDAMYWYRQDPGQGLRLIYYSQIVNDFQKGDIAEGYSVSREKKESFPLTVTSAQKNPTAFYLCASSPPGLAEVGELFFGEGSRLTVL.

The chain combines TRBV27 with TRBJ1-4, with a tentative D call TRBD1 (5 bases). With 4 bases removed from V and 10 bases from J, the gap between germline ends came to 7 bases. From germline, CDR1 is MNHEY and CDR2 SMNVEV (reference sequence). The CDR3 consists of 11 residues. CDR3 in amino acids: CASSSGGKLFF. CDR3 nucleotides: TGTGCCAGCAGTTCGGGGGGAAAACTGTTTTTT.

The chain uses TRBV28 and TRBJ1-1, with 9 bases aligning to TRBD1. The germline V gene has CDR1 MDHEN and CDR2 SYDVKM. The junction had 7 bases not matched to a gene; V was cut back by 4 bases and J by 4 bases. The length of the CDR3 is 15 residues. This CDR3 is CASSWPGQGRTEAFF. The DNA for the CDR3 is TGTGCCAGCAGTTGGCCGGGACAGGGACGCACTGAAGCTTTCTTT.

The chain uses TRBV28 and TRBJ2-1; D gene uncertain. This CDR3 region has 12 residues. Germline lookup yields CDR1 MDHEN and CDR2 SYDVKM. V lost 5 bases and J lost 4, with 6 bases in between. For the CDR3, the DNA is TGTGCCAGCAGTGCCAGTTACAATGAGCAGTTCTTC. It specifies CASSASYNEQFF. The whole variable domain, remainder taken from reference TRBV28 and TRBJ2-1, is DVKVTQSSRYLVKRTGEKVFLECVQDMDHENMFWYRQDPGLGLRLIYFSYDVKMKEKGDIPEGYSVSREKKERFSLILESASTNQTSMYLCASSASYNEQFFGPGTRLTVL.

The chain combines TRBV6-5 with TRBJ2-1; tentative D call: TRBD2 (5 bases). Per germline, CDR1 MNHEY and CDR2 SVGAGI. Between the trimmed V and J ends, which lost 5 bases and 8 bases, there was a span of 7 bases. The CDR3 is 11 amino acids. The CDR3, as DNA: TGTGCCAGCAGTGAGGGCCATGAGCAGTTCTTC. Its protein is CASSEGHEQFF.

The chain carries TRBV6-1 and TRBJ2-2; 7 bases map to TRBD1. From germline, CDR1 is MNHNS and CDR2 SASEGT. CDR3 length equals 14 residues. Losses at the gene ends were 7 bases for V and 9 bases for J; bases not matched to a gene: 11. The CDR3 bases are TGTGCCAGCAACTCCAGGGGGATAGTCAGGGAGCTGTTTTTT. Residues: CASNSRGIVRELFF.